This TCR beta chain was obtained from a study of CD8 T cells in ankylosing spondylitis. As regards this clonotype: Its target is unknown.

Study-level results: There was a TCR beta motif, made of eight highly homologous variants, that appeared characteristic of ankylosing spondylitis blood.

TCRdb re-called the 5' RACE reads through MiXCR, storing one row per CDR3 protein. The sample holds about 390,000 distinct CDR3 sequences, about 20% seen once. Per the germline V gene, CDR1 is SGHKS and CDR2 is YYEKEE (reference sequence). Trimming cost V 2 bases and J 1 base, with 6 bases left between them. This CDR3 region has 13 residues. The chain carries TRBV5-5 and TRBJ2-5; no clear D gene. This TCR was sampled from a male donor with ankylosing spondylitis. Sequencing was done on a sample of blood, either unsorted or a sorted T cell fraction (not recorded which). The CDR3 is CASSFAAQETQYF. The CDR3 DNA is TGTGCCAGCAGCTTCGCGGCCCAAGAGACCCAGTACTTC.